Below, 5 T cell receptor beta chains from the same sample are listed, as sequenced in a study of robustness of blood B and T cell sequencing. The cDNA carried a universal priming site added by a 5' template-switch oligo. Every cDNA molecule received a random 12-nucleotide UMI from the template-switch oligo. TCRdb re-called the PCR reads with MiXCR, one entry per CDR3 protein. The table lists more than 1,200 distinct CDR3 sequences, about 64% of them singletons, with less than 40% in the top ten. Instead of genomic DNA, mRNA was used to measure TCR beta repertoires. The sequencing sample was made of peripheral blood. These receptors all stem from a human donor in good health.

The chain recombines TRBV6-5 with TRBJ2-7; no clear D. The CDR3 sequence is 14 residues long. Trimming stripped 2 bases from V and 5 bases from J, with 13 bases between. Looked up from germline, CDR1 is MNHEY and CDR2 is SVGAGI. The CDR3 sequence: CASSYGESAHEQYF. CDR3 sequence (DNA): TGTGCCAGCAGTTACGGGGAATCGGCCCACGAGCAGTACTTC.

This clonotype was counted a few times. This rearrangement joins TRBV21-1 to TRBJ1-2. TRBV21-1 corresponds to a pseudogene. The CDR3 consists of 13 residues. This CDR3 reads CASSKVKSSGYTF. CDR3 DNA sequence: TGTGCCAGCAGCAAAGTAAAAAGCAGTGGCTACACCTTC.

The chain links TRBV29-1 to TRBJ2-3; D might be TRBD1 (5 bases). V shed 3 bases and J shed 0 bases, with 7 bases lying between them. Germline V gives CDR1 SQVTM, CDR2 ANQGSEA. This CDR3 is 13 amino acids long. CDR3 coding DNA: TGCAGCGTTGAGGCAGGGAGCACAGATACGCAGTATTTT. Translating gives CSVEAGSTDTQYF.

This chain joins TRBV5-1 and TRBJ2-7, with 7 bases matching TRBD1. CDR3 size: 15 residues. The V gene end was trimmed by 2 bases and the J gene end by 4 bases; junction bases not matched to a gene: 9. Germline V gene lookup returns CDR1 SGHRS and CDR2 YFSETQ. CDR3: CASSLTGTVPYEQYF. The CDR3 DNA reads as TGCGCCAGCAGCTTAACAGGGACAGTCCCTTACGAGCAGTACTTC.

The rearrangement links TRBV5-5 to TRBJ1-2; possibly TRBD1 for D (5 bases). This CDR3 spans 13 amino acids. Germline CDR1 is SGHKS and CDR2 is YYEKEE (reference sequence). The V gene lost 2 bases and the J gene lost 8 bases, with 13 bases spanning the gap. CDR3 nucleotide sequence: TGTGCCAGCAGCTTTGGGGGGGTTGGCGGCTACACCTTC. It is translated as CASSFGGVGGYTF.